This T cell receptor (beta chain) is from a study of cytomegalovirus exposure and HLA in healthy donors. Primers included in the PCR were 60 Vbeta and 13 Jbeta primers. TCRdb keeps only in-frame clones here, not all; method: immunoSEQ multiplex PCR. The table lists roughly 180,000 clones, 84% of them singletons. Worth noting for this clone: The antigen is unknown.

Germline values: CDR1 SGDLS, CDR2 YYNGEE. V lost 0 bases, J lost 3 bases, and 12 bases stayed unmatched. The CDR3 length is 19 residues. Notes on the study in general: In a later analysis, several top co-occurrence clusters appeared linked to parvovirus B19, influenza, CMV and Epstein-Barr virus. A later analysis found TCR association rates differed by HLA locus, highest for DRB1 and lowest for HLA-C. Highly shared variants forming one cluster were likely a sequencing artifact. Some V segments, including TRBV6-2 and TRBV6-3, were excluded as indistinguishable.

The TCR was taken from a girl aged 2-10 years in good health and CMV-seropositive. Sequences were obtained from PBMCs. V and J are TRBV9 and TRBJ2-5; 12 nucleotides align to TRBD2. The CDR3 sequence is CASSVAGGGRLAGEETQYF. For the CDR3, the DNA is TGTGCCAGCAGCGTAGCAGGTGGGGGGAGACTAGCGGGAGAAGAGACCCAGTACTTC. Filled out from reference TRBV9 and TRBJ2-5, the complete variable domain reads DSGVTQTPKHLITATGQRVTLRCSPRSGDLSVYWYQQSLDQGLQFLIQYYNGEERAKGNILERFSAQQFPDLHSELNLSSLELGDSALYFCASSVAGGGRLAGEETQYFGPGTRLLVL.